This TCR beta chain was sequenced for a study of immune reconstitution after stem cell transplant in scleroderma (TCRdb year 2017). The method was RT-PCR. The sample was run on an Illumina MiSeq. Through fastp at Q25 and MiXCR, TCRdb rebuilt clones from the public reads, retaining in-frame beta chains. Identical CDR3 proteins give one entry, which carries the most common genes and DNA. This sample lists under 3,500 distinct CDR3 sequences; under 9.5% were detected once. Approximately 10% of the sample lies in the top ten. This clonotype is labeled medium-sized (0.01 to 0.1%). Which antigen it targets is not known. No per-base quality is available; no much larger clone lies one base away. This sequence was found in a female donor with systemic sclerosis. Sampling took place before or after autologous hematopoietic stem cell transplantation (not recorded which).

The CDR3 protein is CASRTDSNQPQHF. The DNA reads as follows: TGTGCCAGTAGGACGGATAGCAATCAGCCCCAGCATTTT. In this chain, TRBV2 is recombined with TRBJ1-5; no D segment can be confidently identified. CDR1 and CDR2 (SNHLY, FYNNEI) derive from the germline V gene. Measured from the cysteine to the phenylalanine, the CDR3 is 13 residues long. CDR3 DNA only is kept here, 39 bases in frame from base 1. The V and J ends are trimmed by 9 bases and 0 bases, leaving 9 bases between them.